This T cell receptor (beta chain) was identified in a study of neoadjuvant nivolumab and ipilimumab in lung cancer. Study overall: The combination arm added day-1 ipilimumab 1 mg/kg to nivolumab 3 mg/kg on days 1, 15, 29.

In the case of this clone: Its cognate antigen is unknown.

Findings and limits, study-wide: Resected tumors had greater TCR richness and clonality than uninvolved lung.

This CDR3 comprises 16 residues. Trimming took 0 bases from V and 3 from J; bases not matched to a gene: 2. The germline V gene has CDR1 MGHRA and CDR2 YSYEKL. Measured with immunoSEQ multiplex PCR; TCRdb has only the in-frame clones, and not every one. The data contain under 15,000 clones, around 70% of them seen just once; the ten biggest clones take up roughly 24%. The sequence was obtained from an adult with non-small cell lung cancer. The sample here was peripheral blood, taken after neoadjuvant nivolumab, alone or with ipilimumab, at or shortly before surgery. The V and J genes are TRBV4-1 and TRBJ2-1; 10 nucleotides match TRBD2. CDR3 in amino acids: CASSQERLAGYNEQFF. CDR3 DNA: TGCGCCAGCAGCCAAGAGAGACTAGCGGGCTACAATGAGCAGTTCTTC.